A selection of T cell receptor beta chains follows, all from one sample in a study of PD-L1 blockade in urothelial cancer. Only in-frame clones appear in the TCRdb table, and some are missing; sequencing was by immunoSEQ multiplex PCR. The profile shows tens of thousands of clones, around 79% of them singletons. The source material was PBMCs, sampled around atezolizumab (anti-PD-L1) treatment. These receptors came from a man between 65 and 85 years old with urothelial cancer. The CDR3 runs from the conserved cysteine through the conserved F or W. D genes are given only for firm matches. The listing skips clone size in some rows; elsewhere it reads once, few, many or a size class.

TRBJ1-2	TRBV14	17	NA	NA	TGTGCCAGCAGCCCAATAAGCGGGTCCGGTCCTGTTTATGGCTACACCTTC	CASSPISGSGPVYGYTF
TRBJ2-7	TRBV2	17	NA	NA	TGTGCCAGCACCGATAGGCCCCGACAGGCCTGGACCTACGAGCAGTACTTC	CASTDRPRQAWTYEQYF
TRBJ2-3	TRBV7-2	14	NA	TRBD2	TGTGCCAGCAGCTTCAATCTAGCGGGAGATACGCAGTATTTT	CASSFNLAGDTQYF
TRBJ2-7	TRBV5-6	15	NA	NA	TGTGCCAGCAGCTTGAGGCGGGCAAATTCCTACGAGCAGTACTTC	CASSLRRANSYEQYF
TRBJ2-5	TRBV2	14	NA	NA	TGTGCCAGCAGTGAACTTCTAGTTGGAGAGACCCAGTACTTC	CASSELLVGETQYF
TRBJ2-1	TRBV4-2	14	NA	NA	TGTGCCAGCAGCCAAGATCACGGGTACAATGAGCAGTTCTTC	CASSQDHGYNEQFF
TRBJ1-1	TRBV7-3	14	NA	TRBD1	TGTGCCAGCAGCTTACAGGGGGTTGGTACTGAAGCTTTCTTT	CASSLQGVGTEAFF
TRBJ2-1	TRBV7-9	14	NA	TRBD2	TGTGCCAGCAGCCCAGGGCTAGCGGACAATGAGCAGTTCTTC	CASSPGLADNEQFF
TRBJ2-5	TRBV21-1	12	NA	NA	TGTGCCACAAACGGGCAGGGAGAGACCCAGTACTTC	CATNGQGETQYF
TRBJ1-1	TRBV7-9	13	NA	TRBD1	TGTGCCAGCAGCCGTACAGGGGTCCCTGAAGCTTTCTTT	CASSRTGVPEAFF
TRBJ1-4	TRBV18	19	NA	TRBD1	TGTGCCAGCTCACCTCCAAACGGACAGGGGGCGATTGCTAATGAAAAACTGTTTTTT	CASSPPNGQGAIANEKLFF
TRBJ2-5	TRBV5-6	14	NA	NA	TGTGCCAGCAGCTCAGGGTATTACCTCGGAACCCAGTACTTC	CASSSGYYLGTQYF
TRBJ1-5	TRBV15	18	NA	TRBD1	TGTGCCACCAGCAGACTCCTCGAGGACAGGGACCGGAATCAGCCCCAGCATTTT	CATSRLLEDRDRNQPQHF
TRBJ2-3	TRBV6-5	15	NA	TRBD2	TGTGCCAGCAGTTACGAAGCGGGAGGGACAGATACGCAGTATTTT	CASSYEAGGTDTQYF
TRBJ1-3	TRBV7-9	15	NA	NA	TGTGCCAGCAGCTCCGGACAGTTCTCTGGAAACACCATATATTTT	CASSSGQFSGNTIYF
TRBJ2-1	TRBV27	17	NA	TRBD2	TGTGCCAGCAGTACCATAGCGGGAGGACTCCTCTACAATGAGCAGTTCTTC	CASSTIAGGLLYNEQFF
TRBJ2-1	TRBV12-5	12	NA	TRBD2	TGTGCTAGTGGTTTGTGGGGGGGAGAGCAGTTCTTC	CASGLWGGEQFF
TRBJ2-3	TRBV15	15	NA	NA	TGTGCCACCAGCAGAGCCAGGGGCGCGGCAGATACGCAGTATTTT	CATSRARGAADTQYF
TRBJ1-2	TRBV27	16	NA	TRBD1	TGTGCCAGCAGTTTATCGAGGCCAGGGGGCCGATATGGCTACACCTTC	CASSLSRPGGRYGYTF
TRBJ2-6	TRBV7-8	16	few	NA	TGTGCCAGCAGCCCCGTAGGTGGGCGTGGGGCCAACGTCCTGACTTTC	CASSPVGGRGANVLTF
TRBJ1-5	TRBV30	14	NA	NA	TGTGCCTGGAGTGGAGGGTATAGCAATCAGCCCCAGCATTTT	CAWSGGYSNQPQHF